The source of this TCR beta chain is a study of OX40 agonist ivuxolimab in advanced cancers. Notes on the research overall: The costimulatory receptor OX40 (CD134) was targeted by ivuxolimab, a fully human IgG2 agonistic monoclonal antibody. A male proportion of about 79% and a mean age of 60 years, ranging from 23 to 79, were recorded for the dose-escalation cohort. The purpose of peripheral TCRbeta sequencing was to test whether ivuxolimab changed TCR sequence diversity and led to clonal T-cell expansion. Intravenous ivuxolimab was administered to patients every 2 weeks at six dose levels: 0.01, 0.1, 0.3, 1.5, 3 and 10 mg/kg. Prior anti-PD-1, anti-PD-L1 or anti-CTLA-4 therapy was permitted, and checkpoint inhibitors had been received by more than 35% of dose-escalation patients. The paper describes the monotherapy dose-escalation part (N = 52 patients) of the phase I trial of ivuxolimab. Three dose-escalation patients achieved partial responses, one with hepatocellular carcinoma and two with cutaneous melanoma. Of the approximately 50 dose-escalation patients, hepatocellular carcinoma was present in approximately 20, melanoma in around 15, renal cell carcinoma in 9 and head and neck cancer in 9. Overall results and qualifications from the work: In partial responders in the 0.1-3.0 mg/kg groups, normalized peripheral clonal expansion was found to be among the lowest, especially among CD8+ T cells. The antigen specificity of the peripheral T cells that underwent clonal expansion was not determined. At doses of 0.1 to 3.0 mg/kg, clonal expansion of both CD4+ and CD8+ blood T cells was observed from baseline to week 6. Low levels of normalized T-cell clonal expansion were also seen in some nonresponding patients. After ivuxolimab, CD8+ T cells had more expanded clones than CD4+ T cells on average.

To sequence the TCRbeta CDR3 region, genomic DNA was isolated from the sorted cells. TCRbeta CDR3 regions were sequenced using the immunoSEQ Assay. TCRdb retrieved this table from immuneACCESS and kept in-frame rearrangements only. Not all clones are present; in checked studies, unresolved V genes account for under half, and no reason is known for the remainder. The sample has 20,000 to 25,000 clones on record, roughly 84% of them singletons. The ten largest clonotypes hold more than 25% of the sample. As encoded in the germline V gene, CDR1 is MNHNS while CDR2 is SASEGT. V lost 0 bases and J lost 2 bases; the stretch between them is 5 bases long. The CDR3 measures 13 amino acids from cysteine to phenylalanine. Only CDR3 DNA is held: 39 bases, read in frame from base 1. The trial excluded patients who had a history of autoimmune disease or who were on systemic immunosuppression. In every dose cohort, peripheral blood was drawn for TCR sequencing at baseline, cycle 4 day 1, and cycle 7 day 1. Samples came from an open-label, multicenter, first-in-human phase I dose-escalation trial of ivuxolimab. Adults with locally advanced or metastatic melanoma, renal cell carcinoma, hepatocellular carcinoma or head and neck squamous cell carcinoma were enrolled in the trial. Before TCR sequencing, CD4+ T cells and CD8+ T cells from peripheral blood were sorted into separate populations.

As concerns this clone: Its recognized antigen is unknown. Base qualities are missing; no much larger clone stands one base away.

Here the chain combines TRBV6-1 and TRBJ2-7; no D gene call is confident. The source of this sequence is an adult with an advanced solid tumor such as melanoma, head and neck, liver or kidney cancer. This material consisted of CD4+ or CD8+ T cells sorted from blood, taken in a trial of the OX40 agonist ivuxolimab. The CDR3: CASSEATPYEQYF. The sequenced DNA: TGTGCCAGCAGTGAAGCAACCCCCTACGAGCAGTACTTC.